This T cell receptor (beta chain) was sequenced in a study of control samples from healthy donors and cancer patients. TCRdb's table, derived via immunoSEQ multiplex PCR, lists solely in-frame clones and lacks some. The profile shows around 40,000 clones, roughly 90% of them singletons. The CDR3 consists of 13 residues. With 7 bases removed from V and 2 bases from J, the gap between germline ends came to 11 bases. Germline CDR1 reads MNHNY; CDR2 reads SVGAGI (reference sequence). The sequenced sample was PBMCs. The chain is built from TRBV6-6 and TRBJ1-2; D may be TRBD1 (5 bases). The source is a woman in her 40s with head and neck cancer. The CDR3 sequence is CASISRQNYGYTF. CDR3 DNA sequence: TGTGCCAGCATAAGTAGACAGAACTATGGCTACACCTTC.